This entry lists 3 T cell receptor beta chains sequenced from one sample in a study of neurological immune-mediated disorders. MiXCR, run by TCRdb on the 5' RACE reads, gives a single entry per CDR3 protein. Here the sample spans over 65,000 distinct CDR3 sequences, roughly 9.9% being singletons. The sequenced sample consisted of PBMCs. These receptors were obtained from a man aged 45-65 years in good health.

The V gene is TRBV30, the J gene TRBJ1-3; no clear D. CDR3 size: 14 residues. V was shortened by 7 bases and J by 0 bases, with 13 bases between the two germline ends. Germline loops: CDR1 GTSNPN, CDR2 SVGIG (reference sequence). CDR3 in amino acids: CAFIPLSSGNTIYF. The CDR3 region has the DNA TGTGCCTTCATCCCCCTGAGCTCTGGAAACACCATATATTTT. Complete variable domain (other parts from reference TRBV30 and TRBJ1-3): SQTIHQWPATLVQPVGSPLSLECTVEGTSNPNLYWYRQAAGRGLQLLFYSVGIGQISSEVPQNLSASRPQDRQFILSSKKLLLSDSGFYLCAFIPLSSGNTIYFGEGSWLTVV.

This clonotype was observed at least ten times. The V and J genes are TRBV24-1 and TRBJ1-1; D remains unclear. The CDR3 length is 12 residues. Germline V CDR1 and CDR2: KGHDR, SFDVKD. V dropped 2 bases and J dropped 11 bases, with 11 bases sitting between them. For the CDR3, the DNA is TGTGCCACCAGTGATTCCAGAGACCGGGCTTTCTTT. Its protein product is CATSDSRDRAFF.

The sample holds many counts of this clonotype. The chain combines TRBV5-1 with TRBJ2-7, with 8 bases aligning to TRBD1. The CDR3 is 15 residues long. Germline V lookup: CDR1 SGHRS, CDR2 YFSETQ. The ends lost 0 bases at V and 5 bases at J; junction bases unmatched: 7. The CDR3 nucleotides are TGCGCCAGCAGCTTGGGAAGACAGGGGAACCACGAGCAGTACTTC. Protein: CASSLGRQGNHEQYF. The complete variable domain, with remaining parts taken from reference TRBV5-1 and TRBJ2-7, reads KAGVTQTPRYLIKTRGQQVTLSCSPISGHRSVSWYQQTPGQGLQFLFEYFSETQRNKGNFPGRFSGRQFSNSRSEMNVSTLELGDSALYLCASSLGRQGNHEQYFGPGTRLTVT.